These 5 T cell receptor beta chains were all obtained from the same sample, sequenced in a study of shared clonotypes between healthy human individuals. Assay: immunoSEQ multiplex PCR; the TCRdb copy retains only in-frame clones and omits some. The top ten hold around 0.14% of the sample, which has approximately 2.5 million clones, around nine tenths seen once. The sample consisted of naive CD4+ T cells sorted from blood. Subset defined: CD45RA+ positively selected. The receptors derive from a man between 18 and 35 years old in good health.

This sequence joins TRBV18 and TRBJ1-5, with D maybe TRBD1 (5 bases). Germline CDR1 and CDR2: KGHSH and LQKENI. V was trimmed by 3 bases and J by 2 bases, leaving 14 bases between them. The CDR3 totals 16 residues. CDR3 residues: CASSPRDVGGNQPQHF. In DNA, the CDR3 is TGTGCCAGCTCACCCAGGGACGTCGGAGGCAATCAGCCCCAGCATTTT.

This chain joins TRBV5-1 and TRBJ1-4, with D possibly TRBD1 on 6 matching bases. Germline V CDR1 and CDR2: SGHRS, YFSETQ. Trimming stripped 0 bases from V and 8 bases from J, with 17 bases between. This CDR3 has 16 amino acids. The CDR3 sequence: CASSLGPRGNGEKLFF. The CDR3 bases are TGCGCCAGCAGCTTGGGTCCCAGGGGAAACGGGGAAAAACTGTTTTTT.

The rearrangement uses TRBV7-2 and TRBJ2-1; 10 positions agree with TRBD2. Germline CDR1 is SGHTA and CDR2 is FQGNSA. The CDR3 length is 15 residues. Trimming cost V 1 base and J 9 bases; bases outside gene matches: 6. The CDR3 here is CASSLGSGGAAEQFF. The CDR3 DNA follows: TGTGCCAGCAGCTTAGGAAGCGGGGGGGCAGCTGAGCAGTTCTTC.

This sequence joins TRBV29-1 and TRBJ1-2, with unresolved D. The CDR3 runs 12 residues. The germline V gene encodes CDR1 SQVTM and CDR2 ANQGSEA. V lost 3 bases to trimming and J lost 6 bases, with 11 bases between them. For the CDR3, the DNA is TGCAGCGTTGAGCCCAATAGGGATGGCTACACCTTC. Translated: CSVEPNRDGYTF.

The count of this clone is one. The chain uses TRBV10-2 and TRBJ2-3; TRBD2 agrees at 7 bases. Losses at the gene ends were 6 bases for V and 1 base for J; bases not matched to a gene: 7. From germline, CDR1 is WSHSY and CDR2 SAAADI. The length of the CDR3 is 15 residues. The CDR3 DNA sequence: TGCGCCAGCAGCAACGCGGGAGCTGGCACAGATACGCAGTATTTT. Translating gives CASSNAGAGTDTQYF.